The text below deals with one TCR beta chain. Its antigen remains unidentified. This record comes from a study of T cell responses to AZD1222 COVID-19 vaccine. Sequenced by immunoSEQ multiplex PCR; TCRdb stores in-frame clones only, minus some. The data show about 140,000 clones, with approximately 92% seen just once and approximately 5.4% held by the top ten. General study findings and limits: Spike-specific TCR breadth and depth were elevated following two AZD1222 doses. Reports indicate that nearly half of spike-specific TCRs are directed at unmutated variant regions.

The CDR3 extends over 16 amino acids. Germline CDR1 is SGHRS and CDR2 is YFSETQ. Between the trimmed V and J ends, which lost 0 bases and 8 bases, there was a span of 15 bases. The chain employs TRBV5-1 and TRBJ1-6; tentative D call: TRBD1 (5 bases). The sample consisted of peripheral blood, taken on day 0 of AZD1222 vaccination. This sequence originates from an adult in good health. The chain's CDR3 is CASSLVGLAGDSPLHF. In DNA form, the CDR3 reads TGCGCCAGCAGCTTGGTGGGGCTGGCGGGGGATTCACCCCTCCACTTT.